This entry concerns a single TCR beta chain. This sample is part of a study of blood T cell repertoires in COVID-19. Germline V CDR1 and CDR2: SGHRS, YFSETQ. The V gene end was trimmed by 4 bases and the J gene end by 7 bases; junction bases not matched to a gene: 9. The CDR3 consists of 15 residues. Libraries were prepared by immunoSEQ multiplex PCR; TCRdb keeps only in-frame clonotypes and omits some of them. The table lists a few hundred thousand clones, 70% to 90% of them singletons. The chain has TRBV5-1 and TRBJ2-1, with 9 bases aligning to TRBD1. The sequence was obtained from a middle-aged man with acute or convalescent COVID-19. Sequencing was carried out using peripheral blood. The CDR3 coding sequence is TGCGCCAGCAGCCCCGGGACAGGGAACTCAAATGAGCAGTTCTTC. It encodes CASSPGTGNSNEQFF. Full variable domain (rest looked up from reference TRBV5-1 and TRBJ2-1): KAGVTQTPRYLIKTRGQQVTLSCSPISGHRSVSWYQQTPGQGLQFLFEYFSETQRNKGNFPGRFSGRQFSNSRSEMNVSTLELGDSALYLCASSPGTGNSNEQFFGPGTRLTVL.